The 29 T cell receptor beta chains given below trace back to one sample, sequenced in a study of T cells after yellow fever vaccination. TCRdb fed the 5' RACE reads into MiXCR, producing one record per CDR3 protein. The sample includes some 390,000 distinct CDR3 sequences, under 20% seen only once; the top ten take 18%. The material sequenced was PBMCs, taken before the yellow fever booster vaccination. The source is a young man who received the YFV17D yellow fever vaccine.

The rearrangement links TRBV11-2 to TRBJ1-2; D is possibly TRBD1 (6 bases). The CDR3 loop spans 15 amino acids. Germline values: CDR1 SGHAT, CDR2 FQNNGV. V was shortened by 5 bases and J by 5 bases, with 18 bases between the two germline ends. The CDR3 loop is CASSPLIDRTYGYTF. For the CDR3, the DNA is TGTGCCAGCAGCCCCCTAATCGACAGGACTTATGGCTACACCTTC.

The genes are TRBV29-1 and TRBJ1-2; 8 bases map to TRBD1. Germline V gene lookup returns CDR1 SQVTM and CDR2 ANQGSEA. V shed 0 bases, J shed 1 base, and the junction held 10 bases outside the gene matches. This CDR3 contains 17 residues. CDR3: CSVEEGNRGAFNYGYTF. CDR3 DNA sequence: TGCAGCGTTGAAGAAGGAAACAGGGGGGCCTTTAACTATGGCTACACCTTC.

The chain links TRBV10-3 to TRBJ2-7, with D possibly TRBD1 on 5 matching bases. The ends were cut back, 2 bases at V and 6 bases at J, with 17 bases in the middle. Per the germline V gene, CDR1 is ENHRY and CDR2 is SYGVKD. The CDR3 has 15 amino acids. The CDR3 DNA reads as TGTGCCATCAGTGAGAGTAACAGGCCCGTTGGCGAGCAGTACTTC. Translated, it gives CAISESNRPVGEQYF.

This sequence joins TRBV7-9 and TRBJ2-1, with a weak D call TRBD2 (5 bases). This CDR3 spans 13 amino acids. Between the trimmed V and J ends, which lost 1 base and 13 bases, there was a span of 14 bases. From germline, CDR1 is SEHNR and CDR2 FQNEAQ (reference sequence). The CDR3 loop is CASSLDVANEQFF. CDR3 DNA: TGTGCCAGCAGCTTAGATGTAGCGAACGAACAGTTCTTC.

V and J are TRBV28 and TRBJ2-7; 7 bases are shared with TRBD1. There are 13 residues in the CDR3. V trimming: 6 bases; J trimming: 4 bases; junction bases outside the gene matches: 6. Germline CDR1 reads MDHEN; CDR2 reads SYDVKM. CDR3 region: CASSIQGQYEQYF. The CDR3 bases are TGTGCCAGCAGCATCCAGGGACAGTACGAGCAGTACTTC.

This clonotype showed up just a few times. J is TRBJ1-1 and V is TRBV15; TRBD1 aligns across 9 bases. After removal of 3 bases from V and 7 bases from J, the junction contained 6 bases not matched to a gene. Germline V gene sequence: CDR1 LNHNV, CDR2 YYDKDF (reference sequence). CDR3 length: 14 residues. The DNA for the CDR3 is TGTGCCACCAGCAGTCGGGACAGGGATCTTGAAGCTTTCTTT. It yields the protein CATSSRDRDLEAFF.

The sample holds a few counts of this clonotype. The chain has TRBV12-3 or TRBV12-4 and TRBJ2-3; D may be TRBD2 (6 bases). This CDR3 contains 14 residues. The V and J ends lost 9 bases and 1 base respectively, with 14 bases between them. The CDR3 region is CASQGWRGTDTQYF. CDR3 DNA sequence: TGTGCCAGTCAAGGGTGGAGGGGCACAGATACGCAGTATTTT.

This chain connects TRBV7-8 to TRBJ2-7; 8 bases are a match to TRBD1. Germline V gene data show CDR1 as SGHVS and CDR2 as FQNEAQ. The ends lost 5 bases at V and 4 bases at J; junction bases unmatched: 10. This CDR3 spans 15 amino acids. CDR3 DNA: TGTGCCAGCAGCCTCGTGACAGGGGTTGATTACGAGCAGTACGTC. Encoded protein: CASSLVTGVDYEQYV.

The chain employs TRBV29-1 and TRBJ2-2; D call uncertain. The germline V gene encodes CDR1 SQVTM and CDR2 ANQGSEA. Trimming stripped 3 bases from V and 1 base from J, with 6 bases between. There are 13 residues in the CDR3. CDR3 DNA sequence: TGCAGCGTTGAGAAACAGAACACCGGGGAGCTGTTTTTT. Translated, it gives CSVEKQNTGELFF.

V is TRBV29-1 and J is TRBJ2-6; D remains ambiguous. Between the trimmed V and J ends, which lost 5 bases and 3 bases, there was a span of 17 bases. The CDR3 is 16 residues long. Germline loops: CDR1 SQVTM, CDR2 ANQGSEA. DNA of the CDR3: TGCAGCGTTATAACGGAGAGTTACCTTGGGGCCAACGTCCTGACTTTC. Its protein is CSVITESYLGANVLTF. Using reference TRBV29-1 and TRBJ2-6 for the parts outside the CDR3, the full variable domain is SAVISQKPSRDICQRGTSLTIQCQVDSQVTMMFWYRQQPGQSLTLIATANQGSEATYESGFVIDKFPISRPNLTFSTLTVSNMSPEDSSIYLCSVITESYLGANVLTFGAGSRLTVL.

V usage is TRBV4-3 and J usage is TRBJ2-7; 7 bases map to TRBD2. Germline CDR1 LGHNA, CDR2 YSLEER. The CDR3 has 16 residues. V shed 0 bases, J shed 0 bases, and the junction held 5 bases outside the gene matches. The CDR3 is CASSQDPSGVSYEQYV. CDR3 nucleotides: TGCGCCAGCAGCCAAGACCCCAGCGGGGTCTCCTACGAGCAGTACGTC.

This clonotype has a handful of counts. This chain joins TRBV7-2 and TRBJ1-2; D ambiguous. Germline V gene data show CDR1 as SGHTA and CDR2 as FQGNSA. The germline V and J ends were trimmed by 8 bases and 4 bases, with 8 bases remaining between them. CDR3 length equals 11 residues. In DNA, the CDR3 is TGTGCCAGCTCCCCATCCTATGGCTACACCTTC. Protein sequence: CASSPSYGYTF.

The V call is TRBV12-3 or TRBV12-4, the J call TRBJ1-5; possibly TRBD1 for D (6 bases). The CDR3 covers 14 residues. V was shortened by 4 bases and J by 7 bases, with 14 bases between the two germline ends. Here the CDR3 DNA reads TGTGCCAGCAGTTCCAGGGGATTCGGCCAGCCCCAGCATTTT. Translation: CASSSRGFGQPQHF.

This clonotype appeared a few times. The J gene is TRBJ1-5, the V gene TRBV7-9; the D gene is possibly TRBD1 (5 bases). Germline values: CDR1 SEHNR, CDR2 FQNEAQ (reference sequence). Trimming pared 5 bases from V and 10 bases from J, leaving 12 bases between. The CDR3 covers 12 residues. The CDR3: CASSNRDDPQHF. In nucleotides, the CDR3 is TGTGCCAGCAGCAACCGGGACGATCCCCAGCATTTT.

V is TRBV7-9 and J is TRBJ2-5; D possibly corresponds to TRBD2 (5 bases). The V gene's germline CDR1 is SEHNR and CDR2 FQNEAQ (reference sequence). The CDR3 has 15 amino acids. The V and J ends lost 3 bases and 0 bases respectively, with 11 bases between them. CDR3 nucleotide sequence: TGTGCCAGCAGCTTTGGTCGGGATTACCAAGAGACCCAGTACTTC. It specifies CASSFGRDYQETQYF.

This clonotype appeared many times. The genes are TRBV6-5 and TRBJ1-2, with a weak D call TRBD1 (5 bases). CDR3 size: 16 residues. V gave up 7 bases and J gave up 0 bases, with 18 bases separating them. CDR1 and CDR2 from the germline V gene are MNHEY and SVGAGI. CDR3 nucleotide sequence: TGTGCCAGCACCCCCGGGGTTGGGGGTGCTAACTATGGCTACACCTTC. Amino acids: CASTPGVGGANYGYTF.

This clonotype was seen repeatedly, ten times or more. The V gene is TRBV6-5, the J gene TRBJ1-2; D is uncertain. Germline V lookup: CDR1 MNHEY, CDR2 SVGAGI. The CDR3 consists of 13 residues. V lost 6 bases and J 4 bases, leaving 12 bases between the germline ends. CDR3 protein: CASRGQYLYGYTF. CDR3 in DNA: TGTGCCAGCAGGGGCCAGTACCTCTATGGCTACACCTTC.

The genes are TRBV7-6 and TRBJ2-1; no firm D call. The CDR3 consists of 14 residues. Looked up from germline, CDR1 is SGHVS and CDR2 is FNYEAQ. V lost 6 bases to trimming and J lost 3 bases, with 12 bases between them. The CDR3 nucleotides are TGTGCCAGCAGTTCCTTGCCGGGCTACAATGAGCAGTTCTTC. Its protein product is CASSSLPGYNEQFF.

This chain connects TRBV4-3 to TRBJ1-5; the D gene is possibly TRBD1 (5 bases). Germline CDR1 and CDR2: LGHNA and YSLEER. Trimming took 4 bases from V and 7 from J, leaving 20 bases between them. The CDR3 has 16 amino acids. This chain's CDR3 is CASSPTARDWVQPQHF. CDR3 sequence (DNA): TGCGCCAGCAGCCCAACTGCCAGGGACTGGGTCCAGCCCCAGCATTTT.

This clonotype was observed a handful of times. This chain joins TRBV4-1 and TRBJ1-5, with unresolved D. In germline, CDR1 is MGHRA, CDR2 YSYEKL. The CDR3 consists of 18 residues. Trimming stripped 0 bases from V and 1 base from J, with 16 bases between. The chain's CDR3 is CASSQDVGQANSNQPQHF. CDR3 nucleotides: TGCGCCAGCAGCCAAGATGTCGGTCAGGCGAACAGCAATCAGCCCCAGCATTTT.

V gene TRBV5-6 combines with J gene TRBJ2-7; D unresolved. V gave up 4 bases and J gave up 0 bases, with 8 bases separating them. Germline V lookup: CDR1 SGHDT, CDR2 YYEEEE. The CDR3 totals 13 residues. The CDR3 loop reads CASSLETSYEQYF. The CDR3 DNA is TGTGCCAGCAGCCTCGAAACCTCCTACGAGCAGTACTTC. Based on the CDR3 plus reference TRBV5-6 and TRBJ2-7, the full variable domain is DAGVTQSPTHLIKTRGQQVTLRCSPKSGHDTVSWYQQALGQGPQFIFQYYEEEERQRGNFPDRFSGHQFPNYSSELNVNALLLGDSALYLCASSLETSYEQYFGPGTRLTVT.

This clonotype was counted between two and nine times. The V and J genes are TRBV28 and TRBJ2-4; D is ambiguous. The CDR3 has 13 residues. V was clipped by 3 bases and J by 5 bases, with 8 bases between them. Germline V CDR1 and CDR2: MDHEN, SYDVKM. CDR3 sequence: CASSFGLENIQYF. CDR3 nucleotides: TGTGCCAGCAGTTTTGGGCTAGAAAACATTCAGTACTTC.

This clonotype was observed a few times. Here the CDR3 DNA reads TGTGCCAGCAGCCAGGCAGGGTATCTACTAGCCAAAAACATTCAGTACTTC. This encodes CASSQAGYLLAKNIQYF. The rearrangement uses TRBV3-1 and TRBJ2-4, with D perhaps matching TRBD1 (5 bases). V was cut by 3 bases and J by 0 bases, with 15 bases left in between. Germline lookup yields CDR1 LGHDT and CDR2 YNNKEL (reference sequence). This CDR3 is built from 17 residues.

The chain recombines TRBV27 with TRBJ2-3; D may match TRBD1 or TRBD2 (5 bases each). V was trimmed by 5 bases and J by 1 base, leaving 13 bases between them. The germline V gene has CDR1 MNHEY and CDR2 SMNVEV (reference sequence). This CDR3 comprises 15 residues. CDR3 protein: CASSDWGYGTDTQYF. CDR3 DNA sequence: TGTGCCAGCAGTGATTGGGGGTACGGCACAGATACGCAGTATTTT.

This clonotype has a handful of counts. This chain connects TRBV7-9 to TRBJ1-1, with a weak D call TRBD1 (6 bases). There are 14 residues in the CDR3. Trimming took off 5 bases at V and 4 bases at J, with 14 bases between the two ends. The germline V gene has CDR1 SEHNR and CDR2 FQNEAQ (reference sequence). CDR3 sequence: CASSPIVQGTEAFF. CDR3 nucleotides: TGTGCCAGCAGCCCTATAGTACAGGGCACTGAAGCTTTCTTT.

This sequence joins TRBV5-1 and TRBJ2-7, with 9 bases fitting TRBD2. CDR1 is SGHRS, CDR2 YFSETQ, per germline. The J segment lost 3 bases and the V segment lost 3 bases, leaving 7 bases of the junction unmatched. The CDR3 sequence is 15 residues long. The CDR3 sequence: CASSWDSGGSYEQYF. In DNA form, the CDR3 reads TGCGCCAGCAGCTGGGATAGCGGGGGCAGCTACGAGCAGTACTTC.

The chain joins TRBV5-1 to TRBJ1-1; 7 bases are a match to TRBD1. Germline CDR1 reads SGHRS; CDR2 reads YFSETQ. The junction had 5 bases not matched to a gene; V was cut back by 3 bases and J by 0 bases. This CDR3 is built from 15 residues. CDR3 sequence (DNA): TGCGCCAGCAGCTCACCAGGGGGGGTGAACACTGAAGCTTTCTTT. Amino acids: CASSSPGGVNTEAFF.

This clonotype came up a few times. The chain uses TRBV20-1 and TRBJ1-2, with TRBD1 matching 7 bases. Germline V gene data show CDR1 as DFQATT and CDR2 as SNEGSKA (reference sequence). The CDR3 consists of 15 residues. V lost 3 bases to trimming and J lost 7 bases; unmatched junction nucleotides: 14. In DNA, the CDR3 is TGCAGTGCTAGGGAAACCAAGACAGGGCGCGGTGGCTACACCTTC. Its protein is CSARETKTGRGGYTF.

This clonotype has just a few counts. V gene TRBV6-2 or TRBV6-3 combines with J gene TRBJ2-1, with D possibly being TRBD2 (6 bases). Germline loops: CDR1 MNHEY, CDR2 SVGEGT. There are 12 residues in the CDR3. Trimming removed 5 bases from V and 11 bases from J, with 13 bases in between. This CDR3 reads CASSPRREKQFF. CDR3 coding DNA: TGTGCCAGCAGTCCCCGACGGGAGAAGCAGTTCTTC.